These 11 T cell receptor beta chains share one sample of origin, sequenced in a study of blood T cell repertoires in COVID-19 (TCRdb year 2020). Receptor libraries were prepared by the immunoSEQ multiplex PCR assay. TCRdb stores this immuneACCESS table with in-frame sequences only. Part of the clones is absent; in the studies checked, under half of the shortfall reflects unresolved V genes, and no reason is known for the rest. This sample has some 180,000 clones in its table, and over 75% of those were observed once. Jointly, the top ten make up around 0.53% of the sample. The sequenced sample was peripheral blood. These receptors were taken from a man in his fifties with acute or convalescent COVID-19.

The chain has TRBV5-1 and TRBJ1-2; D gene ambiguous. The V end lost 4 bases, the J end lost 2 bases, and 12 bases lay between the germline ends. Germline CDR1 reads SGHRS; CDR2 reads YFSETQ. The CDR3 extends over 14 amino acids. The CDR3 nucleotides are TGCGCCAGCAGCAACCTGGGCCAGAACTATGGCTACACCTTC. Translated, it gives CASSNLGQNYGYTF.

This CDR3 is CASSQGARGGWADTQYF. The CDR3 nucleotides read TGCGCCAGCAGCCAAGGTGCGCGCGGGGGGTGGGCAGATACGCAGTATTTT. The chain uses TRBV4-1 and TRBJ2-3; the match to TRBD2 covers 8 bases. The CDR3 spans 17 residues. The junction had 10 bases not matched to a gene; V was cut back by 1 base and J by 4 bases. Looked up from germline, CDR1 is MGHRA and CDR2 is YSYEKL.

The genes are TRBV19 and TRBJ1-3; D gene unclear. CDR1 and CDR2 from the germline V gene are LNHDA and SQIVND (reference sequence). The CDR3 length is 15 residues. V lost 5 bases and J lost 0, with 11 bases in between. CDR3: CASSPHKSSGNTIYF. The CDR3 DNA reads as TGTGCCAGTAGTCCTCATAAGAGCTCTGGAAACACCATATATTTT.

The V call is TRBV5-1, the J call TRBJ1-5; D ambiguous. CDR1 is SGHRS, CDR2 YFSETQ, per germline. V was clipped by 0 bases and J by 0 bases, with 7 bases between them. The CDR3 is made up of 15 amino acids. This chain's CDR3 is CASSLVGGSNQPQHF. The CDR3 DNA reads as TGCGCCAGCAGCTTGGTCGGCGGTAGCAATCAGCCCCAGCATTTT.

The chain combines TRBV5-8 with TRBJ1-5; TRBD1 aligns across 8 bases. Per the germline V gene, CDR1 is SGHTS and CDR2 is YDEGEE. The CDR3 is 16 amino acids. V lost 3 bases to trimming and J lost 1 base; unmatched junction nucleotides: 6. The CDR3 region is CASSYNRGESNQPQHF. Written as DNA, the CDR3 is TGTGCCAGCAGCTACAACAGGGGGGAGAGCAATCAGCCCCAGCATTTT.

The chain links TRBV29-1 to TRBJ1-1, with D tentatively TRBD1 (5 bases). CDR1 is SQVTM, CDR2 ANQGSEA, per germline. Trimming took 7 bases from V and 0 from J, leaving 15 bases between them. The CDR3 is made up of 14 amino acids. The CDR3 DNA reads as TGCAGCGCCAACCGGGGGGTCATGAACACTGAAGCTTTCTTT. Its protein product is CSANRGVMNTEAFF.

This clone is a singleton in its sample. The rearrangement uses TRBV25-1 and TRBJ1-1; D not certain. This CDR3 comprises 16 residues. Germline loops: CDR1 MGHDK, CDR2 SYGVNS. V gave up 4 bases and J gave up 2 bases, with 17 bases separating them. The CDR3 loop is CASSGSWGGENTEAFF. The DNA for the CDR3 is TGTGCCAGCAGTGGCTCGTGGGGAGGCGAAAACACTGAAGCTTTCTTT.

This rearrangement joins TRBV9 to TRBJ2-5; 7 positions agree with TRBD1. V was pared by 2 bases and J by 5 bases, with 9 bases of the junction left unmatched. The CDR3 runs 15 residues. Germline CDR1 is SGDLS and CDR2 is YYNGEE. CDR3 region: CASSVFGGQLETQYF. DNA of the CDR3: TGTGCCAGCAGCGTTTTTGGGGGACAGTTGGAGACCCAGTACTTC.

DNA for the CDR3: TGCAGCGCCACAAACCCGACAAGCTCTGGAAACACCATATATTTT. Amino acid sequence: CSATNPTSSGNTIYF. V and J are TRBV29-1 and TRBJ1-3; no reliable D call. The CDR3 spans 15 residues. V was trimmed by 7 bases and J by 0 bases, leaving 16 bases between them. Germline loops: CDR1 SQVTM, CDR2 ANQGSEA. The variable domain in full, with the rest retrieved from reference TRBV29-1 and TRBJ1-3, is SAVISQKPSRDICQRGTSLTIQCQVDSQVTMMFWYRQQPGQSLTLIATANQGSEATYESGFVIDKFPISRPNLTFSTLTVSNMSPEDSSIYLCSATNPTSSGNTIYFGEGSWLTVV.

V gene TRBV24-1 combines with J gene TRBJ2-1; possible D gene TRBD2, 6 bases. Germline lookup yields CDR1 KGHDR and CDR2 SFDVKD. Trimming took 4 bases from V and 8 from J, leaving 17 bases between them. This CDR3 is built from 15 residues. This chain's CDR3 is CATSEEGLSGDEQFF. The CDR3 region has the DNA TGTGCCACCAGTGAAGAGGGACTTAGCGGCGATGAGCAGTTCTTC.

The chain couples TRBV9 to TRBJ2-3; the D is unclear. Germline CDR1 is SGDLS and CDR2 is YYNGEE. CDR3 length: 14 residues. V lost 0 bases to trimming and J lost 0 bases, with 5 bases between them. The CDR3 DNA reads as TGTGCCAGCAGCGTAGTGTCTAGCACAGATACGCAGTATTTT. Amino acid sequence: CASSVVSSTDTQYF.